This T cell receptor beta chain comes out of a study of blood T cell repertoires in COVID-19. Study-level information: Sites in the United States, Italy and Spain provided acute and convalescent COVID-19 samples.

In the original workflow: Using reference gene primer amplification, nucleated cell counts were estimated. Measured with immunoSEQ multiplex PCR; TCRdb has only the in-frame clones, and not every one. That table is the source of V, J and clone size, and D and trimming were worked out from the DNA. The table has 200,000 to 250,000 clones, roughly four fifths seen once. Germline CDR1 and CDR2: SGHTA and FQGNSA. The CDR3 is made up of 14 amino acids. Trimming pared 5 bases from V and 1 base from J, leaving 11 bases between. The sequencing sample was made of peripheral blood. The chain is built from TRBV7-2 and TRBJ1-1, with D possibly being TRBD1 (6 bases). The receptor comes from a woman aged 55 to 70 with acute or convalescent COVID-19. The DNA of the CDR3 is TGTGCCAGCAGCCATGGACAGCCGAACACTGAAGCTTTCTTT. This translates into CASSHGQPNTEAFF. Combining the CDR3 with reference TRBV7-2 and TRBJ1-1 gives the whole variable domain GAGVSQSPSNKVTEKGKDVELRCDPISGHTALYWYRQSLGQGLEFLIYFQGNSAPDKSGLPSDRFSAERTGGSVSTLTIQRTQQEDSAVYLCASSHGQPNTEAFFGQGTRLTVV.